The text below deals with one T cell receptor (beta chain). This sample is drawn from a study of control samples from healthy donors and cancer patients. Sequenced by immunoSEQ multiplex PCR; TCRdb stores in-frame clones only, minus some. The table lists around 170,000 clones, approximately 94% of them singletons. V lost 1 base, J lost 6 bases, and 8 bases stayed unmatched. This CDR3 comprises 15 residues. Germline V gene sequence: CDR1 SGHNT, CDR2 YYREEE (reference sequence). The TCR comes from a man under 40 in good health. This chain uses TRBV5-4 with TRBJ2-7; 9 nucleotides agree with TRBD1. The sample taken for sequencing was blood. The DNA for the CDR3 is TGTGCCAGCAGCTTGACCCAAGACAGGGGGAGCGAGCAGTACTTC. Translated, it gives CASSLTQDRGSEQYF.